This TCR beta chain appears in the sequencing data of a study of shared clonotypes between healthy human individuals. Germline CDR1 MRHNA, CDR2 SNTAGT. Germline trimming cut 4 bases from V and 5 bases from J; bases unmatched to any gene: 2. The CDR3 has 14 amino acids. A few counts support this clone. Assay used: immunoSEQ multiplex PCR; TCRdb lists only in-frame clones, some missing. The table has about 2.4 million clones, more than 85% seen once; the top ten hold roughly 0.36%. Sequencing was carried out using naive CD4+ T cells from PBMCs. Described subset: CD45RA+ positively selected. The clonotype was recovered from a young man in good health. Some clones in this sample may be carry-over from other donors' samples. The chain has TRBV6-4 and TRBJ2-2, with TRBD1 matching 9 bases. The CDR3 protein is CASSGQGGTGELFF. The DNA for the CDR3 is TGTGCCAGCAGTGGACAGGGGGGAACCGGGGAGCTGTTTTTT.